A single T cell receptor beta chain is shown here with its context. Its antigen remains unidentified. The sample originates from a study of shared clonotypes between healthy human individuals. Study-level results: Clonotype sharing levels among donors were expected to vary with sequencing depth. A few donors had 4% to 6.5% of their naive CD4 clonotypes in common. Memory subsets generally showed smaller estimated richness than naive subsets did.

Positively selected for CCR7, the CD45RO-negative cells used as naive CD8 cells excluded terminally differentiated effector memory CD45RA+ cells. The table came from immunoSEQ multiplex PCR; TCRdb's copy has only in-frame clones and leaves some out. The sample lists about 820,000 clones, 80% to 95% occurring once. The specimen sequenced was naive CD8+ T cells sorted from blood. The sequence was collected from a man aged 30 to 45 in good health.

The CDR3 DNA is TGTGCCAGCAGCAATTTAGGGGGCCCCGGGGAGCTGTTTTTT. It codes for CASSNLGGPGELFF. The J gene is TRBJ2-2, the V gene TRBV21-1; no check of the table's D call, TRBD1, against the DNA was made. TRBV21-1 has pseudogene status. This CDR3 is built from 14 residues.